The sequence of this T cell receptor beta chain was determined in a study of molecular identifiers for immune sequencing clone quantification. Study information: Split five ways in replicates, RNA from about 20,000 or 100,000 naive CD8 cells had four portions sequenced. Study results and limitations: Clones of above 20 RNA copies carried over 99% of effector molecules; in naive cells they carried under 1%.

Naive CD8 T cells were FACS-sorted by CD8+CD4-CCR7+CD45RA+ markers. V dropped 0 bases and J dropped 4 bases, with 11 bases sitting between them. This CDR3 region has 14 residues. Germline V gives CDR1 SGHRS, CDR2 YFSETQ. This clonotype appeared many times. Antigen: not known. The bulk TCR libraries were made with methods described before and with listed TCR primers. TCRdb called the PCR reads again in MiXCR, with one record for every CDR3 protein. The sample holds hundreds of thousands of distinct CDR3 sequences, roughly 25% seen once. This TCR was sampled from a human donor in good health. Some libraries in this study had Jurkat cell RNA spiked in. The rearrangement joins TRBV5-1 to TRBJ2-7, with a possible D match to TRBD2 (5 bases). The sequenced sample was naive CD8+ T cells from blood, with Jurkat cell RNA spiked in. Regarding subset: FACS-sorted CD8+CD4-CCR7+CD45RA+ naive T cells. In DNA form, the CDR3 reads TGCGCCAGCAGCTTGGCGGGAAAATTGTACGAGCAGTACTTC. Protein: CASSLAGKLYEQYF.